A single sample gave rise to the 4 T cell receptor beta chains below, sequenced in a study of cytomegalovirus exposure and HLA in healthy donors. PCR primers comprised 60 Vbeta and 13 Jbeta primers. This table comes from immunoSEQ multiplex PCR, and its TCRdb copy is limited to in-frame clones, with some not included. The table records 65,000 to 95,000 clones, 65% to 85% of them present only once. Material for sequencing was PBMCs. These receptors were taken from a man aged 65-85 years in good health and CMV-seronegative.

The chain couples TRBV9 to TRBJ1-2; a weak D match, TRBD1 (6 bases). Between the trimmed V and J ends, which lost 0 bases and 5 bases, there was a span of 14 bases. The CDR3 has 15 amino acids. CDR1 is SGDLS, CDR2 YYNGEE, per germline. The DNA for the CDR3 is TGTGCCAGCAGCGTAGGGGCAGGGGCTGGGTATGGCTACACCTTC. Its protein is CASSVGAGAGYGYTF. Together with reference TRBV9 and TRBJ1-2, the CDR3 gives the full variable domain: DSGVTQTPKHLITATGQRVTLRCSPRSGDLSVYWYQQSLDQGLQFLIQYYNGEERAKGNILERFSAQQFPDLHSELNLSSLELGDSALYFCASSVGAGAGYGYTFGSGTRLTVV.

The chain carries TRBV10-3 and TRBJ1-2, with D possibly being TRBD1 (5 bases). V lost 0 bases and J 5 bases, leaving 13 bases between the germline ends. The CDR3 runs to 15 residues. The germline V gene encodes CDR1 ENHRY and CDR2 SYGVKD. The CDR3 DNA follows: TGTGCCATCAGTGAGTCGGGGAGGGGTGGATATGGCTACACCTTC. Protein: CAISESGRGGYGYTF.

The V call is TRBV5-6, the J call TRBJ2-5; 9 positions agree with TRBD2. Germline CDR1 and CDR2: SGHDT and YYEEEE. There are 16 residues in the CDR3. Losses at the gene ends were 0 bases for V and 2 bases for J; bases not matched to a gene: 5. The CDR3 DNA sequence: TGTGCCAGCAGCTTGGTCGTGACTAGCGGACAAGAGACCCAGTACTTC. This translates into CASSLVVTSGQETQYF.

This clone was counted between two and nine times. The chain joins TRBV2 to TRBJ2-1; a weak D match, TRBD1 (5 bases). The V gene's germline CDR1 is SNHLY and CDR2 FYNNEI. The V end was cut by 4 bases, the J end by 6 bases, with 7 bases between. CDR3 length: 12 residues. The CDR3 spells CASSGQSNEQFF. CDR3 nucleotide sequence: TGTGCCAGCAGTGGACAGAGCAATGAGCAGTTCTTC.